A single sample is the source of the 13 T cell receptor beta chains below, sequenced in a study of control samples from healthy donors and cancer patients. Libraries were prepared by immunoSEQ multiplex PCR; TCRdb keeps only in-frame clonotypes and omits some of them. The sample lists fewer than 200,000 clones, roughly 90% occurring once. The sequenced sample was blood. These receptors were obtained from a man between 25 and 39 years old in good health.

The chain links TRBV28 to TRBJ1-3; 9 bases map to TRBD1. J gave up 5 bases and V 6 bases, and 8 bases lay outside the gene matches. Looked up from germline, CDR1 is MDHEN and CDR2 is SYDVKM. This CDR3 has 15 amino acids. CDR3 bases: TGTGCCAGCAGCACCCGAAACAGGGGGCGAAACACCATATATTTT. This codes for CASSTRNRGRNTIYF. Using reference TRBV28 and TRBJ1-3 for the parts outside the CDR3, the full variable domain is DVKVTQSSRYLVKRTGEKVFLECVQDMDHENMFWYRQDPGLGLRLIYFSYDVKMKEKGDIPEGYSVSREKKERFSLILESASTNQTSMYLCASSTRNRGRNTIYFGEGSWLTVV.

The chain joins TRBV4-2 to TRBJ2-4; D could derive from TRBD1 or TRBD2 (7 bases each). The CDR3 sequence is 15 residues long. CDR1 and CDR2 from the germline V gene are LGHNA and YNFKEQ. V shed 0 bases and J shed 8 bases, with 14 bases lying between them. CDR3 amino acids: CASSQDWQGGDIQYF. The CDR3 DNA follows: TGTGCCAGCAGCCAAGATTGGCAGGGGGGGGACATTCAGTACTTC.

The chain couples TRBV7-2 to TRBJ2-1; D gene unclear. Per germline, CDR1 SGHTA and CDR2 FQGNSA. This CDR3 has 13 residues. V dropped 4 bases and J dropped 8 bases, with 12 bases sitting between them. The DNA of the CDR3 is TGTGCCAGCAGCTCGCAGGTCGTATATGAGCAGTTCTTC. It yields the protein CASSSQVVYEQFF.

The chain uses TRBV13 and TRBJ1-1; 7 bases map to TRBD1. Per the germline V gene, CDR1 is PRHDT and CDR2 is FYEKMQ (reference sequence). The CDR3 sequence is 15 residues long. The V gene end was trimmed by 4 bases and the J gene end by 2 bases; junction bases not matched to a gene: 7. CDR3 sequence (DNA): TGTGCCAGCAGCTCCAGGGGGGGGCCTAACACTGAAGCTTTCTTT. Translated: CASSSRGGPNTEAFF.

This chain links TRBV4-3 with TRBJ2-1; TRBD2 aligns across 9 bases. This CDR3 has 15 amino acids. Germline CDR1 reads LGHNA; CDR2 reads YSLEER. V lost 0 bases to trimming and J lost 9 bases; unmatched junction nucleotides: 6. CDR3 protein: CASSQEGLAGGEQFF. For the CDR3, the DNA is TGCGCCAGCAGCCAAGAGGGACTAGCTGGCGGTGAGCAGTTCTTC.

The chain couples TRBV3-1 (or the pseudogene TRBV3-2) to TRBJ2-3, with TRBD2 identical over 14 bases. Unmatched junction bases numbered 2, after V lost 1 base and J lost 2 bases. Germline CDR1 is LGHDT and CDR2 is YNNKEL (reference sequence). This CDR3 is built from 17 residues. The CDR3 DNA sequence: TGTGCCAGCAGCCAAGGACTAGCGGGAGGGTTCACAGATACGCAGTATTTT. This codes for CASSQGLAGGFTDTQYF.

This chain connects TRBV19 to TRBJ1-1; D remains ambiguous. Looked up from germline, CDR1 is LNHDA and CDR2 is SQIVND (reference sequence). CDR3 length: 14 residues. The V gene lost 5 bases and the J gene lost 0 bases, with 10 bases spanning the gap. Here the CDR3 reads CASSPEALNTEAFF. CDR3 DNA sequence: TGTGCCAGTAGTCCCGAGGCCTTGAACACTGAAGCTTTCTTT. The complete variable domain, with remaining parts taken from reference TRBV19 and TRBJ1-1, reads DGGITQSPKYLFRKEGQNVTLSCEQNLNHDAMYWYRQDPGQGLRLIYYSQIVNDFQKGDIAEGYSVSREKKESFPLTVTSAQKNPTAFYLCASSPEALNTEAFFGQGTRLTVV.

The gene calls are TRBV28 and TRBJ2-1, with TRBD2 as a possible D gene (5 bases). Trimming removed 5 bases at V and 4 bases at J, with 15 bases between. Germline V gives CDR1 MDHEN, CDR2 SYDVKM. This CDR3 contains 15 residues. Written as DNA, the CDR3 is TGTGCCAGCAGTAGCTTAGCGACTACTTACAATGAGCAGTTCTTC. Protein product: CASSSLATTYNEQFF.

The chain uses TRBV28 and TRBJ1-1, with TRBD1 as a possible D gene (5 bases). This CDR3 has 12 amino acids. V lost 5 bases and J lost 1, with 5 bases in between. Germline V gene data show CDR1 as MDHEN and CDR2 as SYDVKM. The CDR3 region is CASSTGNTEAFF. Here the CDR3 DNA reads TGTGCCAGCAGTACAGGGAACACTGAAGCTTTCTTT.

The chain is built from TRBV10-3 and TRBJ1-4, with a weak D call TRBD1 (5 bases). The CDR3 has 12 amino acids. Per germline, CDR1 ENHRY and CDR2 SYGVKD. Trimming cost V 6 bases and J 8 bases, with 10 bases left between them. The DNA of the CDR3 is TGTGCCATCAGGGCGGGGGGAGAAAAACTGTTTTTT. Protein: CAIRAGGEKLFF.

This clone was detected only once. This chain links TRBV2 with TRBJ2-2; D ambiguous. The ends were cut back, 2 bases at V and 6 bases at J, with 10 bases in the middle. Germline CDR1 reads SNHLY; CDR2 reads FYNNEI. The CDR3 has 14 residues. The CDR3 DNA sequence: TGTGCCAGCAGTGAATTTGACTTCTCCGGGGAGCTGTTTTTT. As protein: CASSEFDFSGELFF.

V usage is TRBV19 and J usage is TRBJ1-5; 10 bases line up with TRBD1. The CDR3 runs to 16 residues. CDR1 LNHDA and CDR2 SQIVND come from the germline V gene (reference sequence). The V and J ends lost 1 base and 5 bases, in that order; junction bases with no gene match: 5. CDR3 protein: CASSIGSTGGDQPQHF. DNA of the CDR3: TGTGCCAGTAGTATAGGGTCGACAGGGGGCGATCAGCCCCAGCATTTT.

The CDR3, as DNA: TGTGCCAGCAGGGCCGGGACATCGAGCTCCTACAATGAGCAGTTCTTC. Its protein is CASRAGTSSSYNEQFF. This chain links TRBV6-6 with TRBJ2-1; tentatively, D is TRBD1 (6 bases). V lost 6 bases, J lost 0 bases, and 15 bases lay in between. There are 16 residues in the CDR3. From germline, CDR1 is MNHNY and CDR2 SVGAGI (reference sequence).